Listed here are 14 T cell receptor beta chains from one sample, sequenced in a study of cytomegalovirus exposure and HLA in healthy donors. This PCR relied on a set of 60 Vbeta primers and 13 Jbeta primers. Assay: immunoSEQ multiplex PCR; the TCRdb copy retains only in-frame clones and omits some. In total, the table holds some 96,000 clones. Specimen: PBMCs. The receptors were sampled from a woman aged 25 to 39 in good health and CMV-seronegative.

The rearrangement joins TRBV5-1 to TRBJ2-7; D possibly corresponds to TRBD1 (5 bases). The CDR3 consists of 15 residues. Germline V gene lookup returns CDR1 SGHRS and CDR2 YFSETQ. V was shortened by 0 bases and J by 3 bases, with 13 bases between the two germline ends. CDR3 loop: CASSLAPDTHYEQYF. CDR3 coding DNA: TGCGCCAGCAGCTTGGCGCCGGACACACACTACGAGCAGTACTTC.

V and J are TRBV28 and TRBJ2-3; 7 positions agree with TRBD2. The CDR3 runs to 14 residues. The trim removed 6 bases at V and 0 bases at J, leaving 3 bases unmatched. Germline-derived CDR1 and CDR2 are MDHEN and SYDVKM. As DNA, the CDR3 is TGTGCCAGCAGCTGGGAGGGTAGCACAGATACGCAGTATTTT. It codes for CASSWEGSTDTQYF.

The J gene is TRBJ2-1, the V gene TRBV11-2; D is unclear. From germline, CDR1 is SGHAT and CDR2 FQNNGV. V was cut by 1 base and J by 7 bases, with 5 bases left in between. This CDR3 has 12 amino acids. The CDR3 nucleotides read TGTGCCAGCAGCTTAGCCGGGAATGAGCAGTTCTTC. This gives the protein CASSLAGNEQFF.

The chain combines TRBV30 with TRBJ1-1, with D possibly TRBD1 on 6 matching bases. The CDR3 runs 13 residues. Germline loops: CDR1 GTSNPN, CDR2 SVGIG (reference sequence). Trimming removed 2 bases from V and 3 bases from J, with 10 bases in between. DNA for the CDR3: TGTGCCTGGAGTCCCCCAGGGGACACTGAAGCTTTCTTT. Protein sequence: CAWSPPGDTEAFF.

This sequence joins TRBV5-1 and TRBJ1-1, with D uncertain. CDR3 length equals 15 residues. Looked up from germline, CDR1 is SGHRS and CDR2 is YFSETQ. V was clipped by 0 bases and J by 1 base, with 10 bases between them. CDR3 amino acids: CASSLGAGKNTEAFF. Here the CDR3 DNA reads TGCGCCAGCAGCTTGGGTGCAGGCAAGAACACTGAAGCTTTCTTT.

The genes are TRBV2 and TRBJ2-7; 9 nucleotides match TRBD2. There are 15 residues in the CDR3. V trimming: 4 bases; J trimming: 2 bases; junction bases outside the gene matches: 6. From germline, CDR1 is SNHLY and CDR2 FYNNEI. The CDR3 is CASSVSGSLAYEQYF. The CDR3 nucleotides are TGTGCCAGCAGTGTTAGCGGGAGTTTAGCCTACGAGCAGTACTTC. The full variable domain, its missing parts supplied by reference TRBV2 and TRBJ2-7, is EPEVTQTPSHQVTQMGQEVILRCVPISNHLYFYWYRQILGQKVEFLVSFYNNEISEKSEIFDDQFSVERPDGSNFTLKIRSTKLEDSAMYFCASSVSGSLAYEQYFGPGTRLTVT.

V is TRBV19 and J is TRBJ1-2; 9 nucleotides line up with TRBD1. This CDR3 contains 14 residues. V lost 6 bases to trimming and J lost 2 bases; unmatched junction nucleotides: 4. Germline CDR1 LNHDA, CDR2 SQIVND (reference sequence). CDR3: CASRRDRANYGYTF. DNA of the CDR3: TGTGCCAGTAGACGGGACAGGGCCAACTATGGCTACACCTTC. Complete variable domain (other parts from reference TRBV19 and TRBJ1-2): DGGITQSPKYLFRKEGQNVTLSCEQNLNHDAMYWYRQDPGQGLRLIYYSQIVNDFQKGDIAEGYSVSREKKESFPLTVTSAQKNPTAFYLCASRRDRANYGYTFGSGTRLTVV.

The rearrangement uses TRBV27 and TRBJ2-5; 8 nucleotides line up with TRBD1. This CDR3 comprises 16 residues. Germline V gene data show CDR1 as MNHEY and CDR2 as SMNVEV (reference sequence). The ends lost 4 bases at V and 5 bases at J; junction bases unmatched: 12. The DNA of the CDR3 is TGTGCCAGCAGTTCCCTTCCGACAGGGGTCGAGGAGACCCAGTACTTC. Its protein product is CASSSLPTGVEETQYF.

The chain couples TRBV11-2 to TRBJ2-7; 8 nucleotides line up with TRBD2. Germline V lookup: CDR1 SGHAT, CDR2 FQNNGV. This CDR3 spans 17 amino acids. V lost 4 bases, J lost 0 bases, and 11 bases stayed unmatched. Here the CDR3 reads CASSSHGGGPSSYEQYF. The CDR3 DNA is TGTGCCAGCAGCTCCCACGGGGGGGGACCTAGCTCCTACGAGCAGTACTTC.

The CDR3 loop reads CASRASPNQPQHF. The DNA of the CDR3 is TGTGCCTCCAGGGCCAGTCCCAATCAGCCCCAGCATTTT. The rearrangement links TRBV7-2 to TRBJ1-5, with D maybe TRBD1 (5 bases). The CDR3 runs 13 residues. The germline V gene encodes CDR1 SGHTA and CDR2 FQGNSA. Between the trimmed V and J ends, which lost 11 bases and 3 bases, there was a span of 14 bases.

The CDR3 protein is CASSDRGLAGGGSDGQFF. CDR3 nucleotides: TGCGCCAGCAGTGATCGAGGACTAGCGGGAGGGGGTTCAGATGGGCAGTTCTTC. The rearrangement joins TRBV10-1 to TRBJ2-1, with 15 bases identical to TRBD2. There are 18 residues in the CDR3. Unmatched junction bases numbered 15, after V lost 3 bases and J lost 12 bases. The germline gives CDR1 WNHNN, CDR2 SYGVQD (reference sequence).

The V gene is TRBV5-1, the J gene TRBJ2-7; 7 bases map to TRBD2. Trimming cost V 2 bases and J 0 bases; bases outside gene matches: 2. The CDR3 consists of 14 residues. Germline V gene data show CDR1 as SGHRS and CDR2 as YFSETQ. CDR3 residues: CASSLREASYEQYF. The CDR3, as DNA: TGCGCCAGCAGCTTACGGGAGGCCTCCTACGAGCAGTACTTC.

This chain connects TRBV5-4 to TRBJ1-2, with a weak D call TRBD1 (5 bases). V lost 0 bases and J 3 bases, leaving 9 bases between the germline ends. This CDR3 is 14 amino acids long. Germline V CDR1 and CDR2: SGHNT, YYREEE (reference sequence). The CDR3 spells CASSLGQLHYGYTF. DNA of the CDR3: TGTGCCAGCAGCTTGGGACAGCTACACTATGGCTACACCTTC.

This chain joins TRBV2 and TRBJ2-2, with D tentatively TRBD1 (5 bases). Looked up from germline, CDR1 is SNHLY and CDR2 is FYNNEI. Trimming left V 7 bases short and J 0 bases short, with 12 bases between. This CDR3 region has 15 residues. CDR3 coding DNA: TGTGCCAGCATTCCGGACAATCCGAACACCGGGGAGCTGTTTTTT. Protein sequence: CASIPDNPNTGELFF.